The clone carrying this T cell receptor (beta chain) has more than one count but fewer than ten. Its antigen is not known. The V segment lost 5 bases and the J segment 4 bases; nucleotides outside the gene matches: 8. CDR3 size: 15 residues. The V gene's germline CDR1 is SGHTS and CDR2 YDEGEE. The sequenced template was cDNA made from the entire isolated RNA. Assay: immunoSEQ multiplex PCR; the TCRdb copy retains only in-frame clones and omits some. Of about 350,000 clones listed, around 20% are singletons. Each of the sorted populations had a purity greater than 95%. The data were obtained in a study of beta chain features in type 1 diabetes. Study-level background: On cell yields, gender and age, patients and healthy donors were similar.

Notes on the study in general: Shorter TCRB CDR3s, moderately but significantly so, were found in Type 1 diabetes patients in all four CD4+ subsets. PCR might show a preference for shorter templates, equally across patients and controls.

The clonotype was recovered from a woman between 18 and 29 years old in good health. Sequenced: naive CD4+ T cells from blood. The V and J genes are TRBV5-8 and TRBJ1-2; 10 bases are a match to TRBD1. This CDR3 is CASRAPGQGSYGYTF. DNA for the CDR3: TGTGCCAGCAGAGCGCCGGGACAGGGGAGCTATGGCTACACCTTC.